Below, 30 T cell receptor beta chains from the same sample are listed, as sequenced in a study of T cell responses to AZD1222 COVID-19 vaccine (dated by TCRdb to the early 2020s). The time point label, read with the paper, signifies: baseline before first vaccination. The method behind the library was the immunoSEQ multiplex PCR assay. The source is immuneACCESS, and TCRdb retained only in-frame sequences with V and J called. Part of the clones is not carried over; for the studies checked, unresolved V genes explain less than half of this, and the remainder is unexplained. This sample holds about 140,000 clones; more than 75% were observed only once. Approximately 4% of the sample is held by the ten biggest clonotypes. The sequenced sample was peripheral blood, obtained on day 0 of AZD1222 vaccination. All receptors derive from an adult in good health.

V usage is TRBV24-1 and J usage is TRBJ2-5, with 9 bases identical to TRBD2. From germline, CDR1 is KGHDR and CDR2 SFDVKD. The length of the CDR3 is 16 residues. The V gene end was trimmed by 2 bases and the J gene end by 2 bases; junction bases not matched to a gene: 5. In nucleotides, the CDR3 is TGTGCCACCAGTGATTGGCCAGCGGGGGGACAAGAGACCCAGTACTTC. Translating it yields CATSDWPAGGQETQYF.

The V gene is TRBV14, the J gene TRBJ1-2, with 12 bases fitting TRBD1. CDR1 SGHDN and CDR2 FVKESK come from the germline V gene. The CDR3 sequence is 15 residues long. The J segment lost 7 bases and the V segment lost 2 bases, leaving 5 bases of the junction unmatched. CDR3 DNA: TGTGCCAGCAGCCAATTGGGACAGGGGGCCGGTGGCTACACCTTC. Amino acids: CASSQLGQGAGGYTF. The full variable domain, in which reference TRBV14 and TRBJ1-2 provide the parts outside the CDR3, is EAGVTQFPSHSVIEKGQTVTLRCDPISGHDNLYWYRRVMGKEIKFLLHFVKESKQDESGMPNNRFLAERTGGTYSTLKVQPAELEDSGVYFCASSQLGQGAGGYTFGSGTRLTVV.

The chain is built from TRBV9 and TRBJ2-1, with 12 positions matching TRBD2. Germline V lookup: CDR1 SGDLS, CDR2 YYNGEE. V lost 2 bases and J lost 5; bases outside the gene matches: 5. The length of the CDR3 is 16 residues. CDR3 sequence (DNA): TGTGCCAGCAGCGTCTCGACTAGCGGGGGAGACAATGAGCAGTTCTTC. Translated, it gives CASSVSTSGGDNEQFF.

The CDR3 loop is CASSPRDGPEAFF. The CDR3 DNA reads as TGTGCCAGCTCACCGCGGGACGGCCCTGAAGCTTTCTTT. The V call is TRBV18, the J call TRBJ1-1, with a possible D match to TRBD1 (5 bases). Germline CDR1 KGHSH, CDR2 LQKENI. This CDR3 contains 13 residues. Trimming stripped 3 bases from V and 6 bases from J, with 11 bases between.

V usage is TRBV19 and J usage is TRBJ2-1, with TRBD2 as a possible D gene (5 bases). The germline V and J ends were trimmed by 4 bases and 6 bases, with 10 bases remaining between them. The CDR3 runs 13 residues. Germline V lookup: CDR1 LNHDA, CDR2 SQIVND (reference sequence). The CDR3 DNA follows: TGTGCCAGTAGTACCGGGAATCTCAATGAGCAGTTCTTC. Its translation: CASSTGNLNEQFF.

The V and J genes are TRBV5-1 and TRBJ1-1, with TRBD1 identical over 7 bases. V lost 1 base to trimming and J lost 4 bases; unmatched junction nucleotides: 4. The germline V gene encodes CDR1 SGHRS and CDR2 YFSETQ. This CDR3 region has 14 residues. The CDR3 region has the DNA TGCGCCAGCAGCTTGCAGGGGGGTGGCACTGAAGCTTTCTTT. Translating it yields CASSLQGGGTEAFF.

The V call is TRBV5-1, the J call TRBJ1-1; D is uncertain. Germline values: CDR1 SGHRS, CDR2 YFSETQ. The V gene lost 2 bases and the J gene lost 3 bases, with 17 bases spanning the gap. CDR3 size: 16 residues. The CDR3 loop reads CASSFVAGGLYTEAFF. In DNA, the CDR3 is TGCGCCAGCAGCTTCGTGGCCGGAGGTTTGTACACTGAAGCTTTCTTT.

The chain's CDR3 is CATSDLDYAYNEQFF. In DNA, the CDR3 is TGTGCCACCAGTGATTTGGACTACGCCTACAATGAGCAGTTCTTC. The chain uses TRBV24-1 and TRBJ2-1; a possible D gene is TRBD2 (5 bases). The CDR3 contains 15 residues. Germline V gene lookup returns CDR1 KGHDR and CDR2 SFDVKD. V was pared by 0 bases and J by 2 bases, with 7 bases between.

This clone has just one count. V gene TRBV11-1 combines with J gene TRBJ1-1; 8 bases align to TRBD1. The CDR3 contains 12 residues. CDR1 is SGHAT and CDR2 is FQDESV in the germline V gene (reference sequence). V was pared by 3 bases and J by 7 bases, with 1 base of the junction left unmatched. The CDR3 protein is CASSFDRGEAFF. CDR3 DNA sequence: TGTGCCAGCAGCTTCGACAGGGGTGAAGCTTTCTTT.

DNA for the CDR3: TGTGCCAACCGAGGGGGTAACAGTGGGGCTTTCTTT. This sequence encodes CANRGGNSGAFF. The chain couples TRBV2 to TRBJ1-1; TRBD1 is a possible D gene (6 bases). Germline V CDR1 and CDR2: SNHLY, FYNNEI. V was shortened by 10 bases and J by 11 bases, with 20 bases between the two germline ends. CDR3 length: 12 amino acids.

The genes are TRBV27 and TRBJ1-1; D not certain. The CDR3 is 13 residues long. Germline V gene sequence: CDR1 MNHEY, CDR2 SMNVEV (reference sequence). Trimming took off 7 bases at V and 6 bases at J, with 15 bases between the two ends. CDR3 sequence: CASMGGSGSEAFF. DNA for the CDR3: TGTGCCAGCATGGGCGGTTCGGGTTCTGAAGCTTTCTTT.

This chain connects TRBV2 to TRBJ1-2; D not resolved. The germline V gene has CDR1 SNHLY and CDR2 FYNNEI. The CDR3 runs 15 residues. The V and J ends lost 7 bases and 0 bases respectively, with 15 bases between them. As DNA, the CDR3 is TGTGCCAGCACAAGTACGCCCGGTCCTAACTATGGCTACACCTTC. Its translation: CASTSTPGPNYGYTF.

In nucleotides, the CDR3 is TGTGCCAGCAGCCTGGGGGGAGCAGTCAACACCGGGGAGCTGTTTTTT. Protein product: CASSLGGAVNTGELFF. V gene TRBV11-3 combines with J gene TRBJ2-2; D is possibly TRBD2 (6 bases). CDR1 and CDR2 from the germline V gene are SGHNT and YENEEA. Trimming removed 5 bases at V and 2 bases at J, with 15 bases between. This CDR3 spans 16 amino acids. Together with reference TRBV11-3 and TRBJ2-2, the CDR3 gives the full variable domain: EAGVVQSPRYKIIEKKQPVAFWCNPISGHNTLYWYLQNLGQGPELLIRYENEEAVDDSQLPKDRFSAERLKGVDSTLKIQPAELGDSAVYLCASSLGGAVNTGELFFGEGSRLTVL.

This clone appeared once. The chain links TRBV30 to TRBJ1-2; D is uncertain. This CDR3 comprises 18 residues. The V end was cut by 0 bases, the J end by 2 bases, with 22 bases between. From germline, CDR1 is GTSNPN and CDR2 SVGIG (reference sequence). CDR3 nucleotide sequence: TGTGCCTGGAGTGTACGGTTGAGGAACATAGGGCGGAACTATGGCTACACCTTC. Translation: CAWSVRLRNIGRNYGYTF.

The chain uses TRBV5-1 and TRBJ2-5; possibly TRBD1 for D (6 bases). The germline V gene encodes CDR1 SGHRS and CDR2 YFSETQ. The V gene lost 3 bases and the J gene lost 5 bases, with 11 bases spanning the gap. The CDR3 is 13 amino acids. The CDR3 coding sequence is TGCGCCAGCAGCTCTACAGGGTTGGAGACCCAGTACTTC. Encoded protein: CASSSTGLETQYF.

V gene TRBV15 combines with J gene TRBJ1-1; D gene unclear. Trimming removed 0 bases from V and 6 bases from J, with 8 bases in between. Germline V gene data show CDR1 as LNHNV and CDR2 as YYDKDF (reference sequence). CDR3 size: 13 residues. Here the CDR3 DNA reads TGTGCCACCAGCAGAGATATGGGGTCTGAAGCTTTCTTT. Encoded protein: CATSRDMGSEAFF.

The V call is TRBV5-1, the J call TRBJ2-6, with 8 nucleotides matching TRBD1. Germline V gene data show CDR1 as SGHRS and CDR2 as YFSETQ. With V trimmed by 2 bases and J by 4 bases, 11 bases remained unmatched. This CDR3 contains 18 residues. The CDR3 reads CASSLEPQGALGANVLTF. The CDR3 region has the DNA TGCGCCAGCAGCTTAGAACCGCAGGGGGCGCTGGGGGCCAACGTCCTGACTTTC.

The chain uses TRBV9 and TRBJ1-1; D remains unclear. CDR3 length: 15 amino acids. Germline V CDR1 and CDR2: SGDLS, YYNGEE. V was cut by 4 bases and J by 0 bases, with 13 bases left in between. CDR3 residues: CASSPAPLMNTEAFF. In nucleotides, the CDR3 is TGTGCCAGCAGCCCAGCACCGCTCATGAACACTGAAGCTTTCTTT.

Only a few counts were recorded for this clone. V is TRBV11-2 and J is TRBJ1-2; no firm D call. The CDR3 runs to 15 residues. Trimming pared 1 base from V and 5 bases from J, leaving 14 bases between. Looked up from germline, CDR1 is SGHAT and CDR2 is FQNNGV. The CDR3 DNA reads TGTGCCAGCAGCTTAGGCGGCGGCCAGCCGTATGGCTACACCTTC. It encodes CASSLGGGQPYGYTF.

The V gene is TRBV18, the J gene TRBJ2-1, with 8 positions matching TRBD2. Trimming at V came to 3 bases and at J to 7 bases, leaving 8 bases not matched to a gene. The CDR3 extends over 15 amino acids. Germline values: CDR1 KGHSH, CDR2 LQKENI. CDR3: CASSPSGGIGNEQFF. For the CDR3, the DNA is TGTGCCAGCTCACCGAGCGGGGGTATCGGGAATGAGCAGTTCTTC.

This clone was counted once. CDR3 nucleotides: TGTGCCAGCAGCTTCCGCACGGTGGACACCAAAAACACTGAAGCTTTCTTT. This translates into CASSFRTVDTKNTEAFF. The chain has TRBV5-6 and TRBJ1-1; maybe TRBD1 (5 bases). The CDR3 runs 17 residues. The V and J ends lost 2 bases and 2 bases respectively, with 19 bases between them. From germline, CDR1 is SGHDT and CDR2 YYEEEE. The whole variable domain, filled in from reference TRBV5-6 and TRBJ1-1, reads DAGVTQSPTHLIKTRGQQVTLRCSPKSGHDTVSWYQQALGQGPQFIFQYYEEEERQRGNFPDRFSGHQFPNYSSELNVNALLLGDSALYLCASSFRTVDTKNTEAFFGQGTRLTVV.

The count of this clone is one. CDR3: CASLNLGGTGTEAFF. In nucleotides, the CDR3 is TGTGCCAGCCTAAACTTAGGGGGCACGGGGACTGAAGCTTTCTTT. The V call is TRBV28, the J call TRBJ1-1, with 7 bases aligning to TRBD1. The CDR3 consists of 15 residues. Unmatched junction bases numbered 14, after V lost 8 bases and J lost 5 bases. CDR1 is MDHEN and CDR2 is SYDVKM in the germline V gene.

This clone came up a few times. The chain links TRBV27 to TRBJ1-2; a weak D match, TRBD1 (5 bases). Germline V lookup: CDR1 MNHEY, CDR2 SMNVEV (reference sequence). The germline V and J ends were trimmed by 10 bases and 0 bases, with 12 bases remaining between them. This CDR3 contains 13 residues. CDR3 bases: TGTGCCACCGCGGGGGATACTAACTATGGCTACACCTTC. Encoded protein: CATAGDTNYGYTF.

This chain links TRBV3-1 (or the pseudogene TRBV3-2) with TRBJ1-1, with D uncertain. The CDR3 is made up of 14 amino acids. V lost 1 base to trimming and J lost 0 bases, with 6 bases between them. Germline CDR1 and CDR2: LGHDT and YNNKEL (reference sequence). This CDR3 reads CASSQGELNTEAFF. CDR3 nucleotides: TGTGCCAGCAGCCAAGGCGAATTGAACACTGAAGCTTTCTTT.

The chain links TRBV9 to TRBJ2-5; 8 nucleotides line up with TRBD1. V trimming: 3 bases; J trimming: 1 base; junction bases outside the gene matches: 11. CDR1 SGDLS and CDR2 YYNGEE come from the germline V gene. The CDR3 has 17 amino acids. Here the CDR3 reads CASSAQQGVQGQETQYF. DNA of the CDR3: TGTGCCAGCAGCGCTCAACAGGGGGTACAGGGCCAAGAGACCCAGTACTTC.

This clone was seen a few times. V usage is TRBV7-9 and J usage is TRBJ1-2, with 11 nucleotides matching TRBD1. The CDR3 covers 15 residues. Germline-derived CDR1 and CDR2 are SEHNR and FQNEAQ (reference sequence). Trimming cost V 5 bases and J 5 bases; bases outside gene matches: 7. The CDR3 region is CASSPGQGAGYGYTF. Written as DNA, the CDR3 is TGTGCCAGCAGCCCAGGACAGGGGGCAGGGTATGGCTACACCTTC.

This sequence joins TRBV7-2 and TRBJ2-7; 10 nucleotides align to TRBD2. Germline-derived CDR1 and CDR2 are SGHTA and FQGNSA. V shed 6 bases, J shed 1 base, and the junction held 6 bases outside the gene matches. This CDR3 region has 15 residues. The CDR3 coding sequence is TGTGCCAGCAGGGGCGGACTAGCGGCTTCCTACGAGCAGTACTTC. Amino acids: CASRGGLAASYEQYF.

V is TRBV5-4 and J is TRBJ1-5, with D uncertain. Trimming stripped 2 bases from V and 0 bases from J, with 9 bases between. Looked up from germline, CDR1 is SGHNT and CDR2 is YYREEE (reference sequence). The CDR3 is 15 residues long. Written as DNA, the CDR3 is TGTGCCAGCAGCTTCGGACCTCATAGCAATCAGCCCCAGCATTTT. Translation gives CASSFGPHSNQPQHF.

This chain connects TRBV5-1 to TRBJ1-4; no definite D call. Deletions cut 1 base from V and 4 bases from J, with 11 bases between. The V gene's germline CDR1 is SGHRS and CDR2 YFSETQ. This CDR3 has 15 amino acids. The CDR3 loop reads CASSLNPGVNEKLFF. The CDR3 DNA reads as TGCGCCAGCAGCTTGAACCCCGGGGTTAATGAAAAACTGTTTTTT.

This chain joins TRBV7-9 and TRBJ1-2, with D hard to call. V lost 5 bases and J lost 0, with 10 bases in between. The CDR3 consists of 14 residues. CDR1 and CDR2 from the germline V gene are SEHNR and FQNEAQ (reference sequence). Written as DNA, the CDR3 is TGTGCCAGCAGCCCCGACTCTACTAACTATGGCTACACCTTC. Protein sequence: CASSPDSTNYGYTF.